This T cell receptor (beta chain) was retrieved from a study of lymphopenia after photon versus proton radiotherapy. Study-wide findings and caveats: Photon-treated patients lost naive T cells and TCR diversity; proton-treated stayed stable. Post-nadir diversity loss with photons came from oligoclonal expansion, particularly CD8+ Temra cells. A bigger post-nadir fall in TCR diversity correlated inversely with survival time in deceased patients.

The protocol was immunoSEQ multiplex PCR, while the TCRdb copy is restricted to in-frame clones and leaves out a portion. The table shows some 16,000 clones, with 65% to 90% occurring only once. Regarding this clone: Its antigen is not identified.

This TCR derives from a man in his 70s with pancreatic cancer. The sequencing here drew on peripheral blood, taken from a patient treated with proton-based radiotherapy.

CDR3 nucleotide sequence: TGTGCCATCAGTCCCCTAGCGGGGACCTACGAGCAGTACTTC. It translates to CAISPLAGTYEQYF. V gene TRBV10-3 combines with J gene TRBJ2-7, with 9 bases identical to TRBD2. J was trimmed by 2 bases and V by 5 bases; bases with no gene match: 4. The V gene's germline CDR1 is ENHRY and CDR2 SYGVKD. The CDR3 is 14 amino acids.